A selection of T cell receptor beta chains follows, all from one sample in a study of cytomegalovirus exposure and HLA in healthy donors. Assay used: immunoSEQ multiplex PCR; TCRdb lists only in-frame clones, some missing. Of about 150,000 clones listed, about four fifths were seen once; the top ten hold approximately 4.2%. The sequencing sample was made of PBMCs. Source of these receptors: a woman aged 40 to 50 in good health and CMV-seropositive. Both conserved end residues are part of each CDR3. The D gene is left open where the match is weak. Clone size is not always given. Where it is, it says once, few, many or a class for expanded clones.

>NA|TRBJ1-6|TRBV30|NA
CAWRPLRDFYNSPLHF
TGTGCCTGGAGGCCACTTAGGGACTTCTATAATTCACCCCTCCACTTT
>TRBD1|TRBJ2-7|TRBV29-1|NA
CSAETGVEQYF
TGCAGCGCGGAGACAGGGGTCGAGCAGTACTTC
>TRBD2|TRBJ2-2|TRBV27|NA
CASSLRSSLAGVANTGELFF
TGTGCCAGCAGTTTAAGATCCTCACTAGCGGGAGTAGCAAACACCGGGGAGCTGTTTTTT
>NA|TRBJ2-7|TRBV10-3|NA
CAISESEIYEQYF
TGTGCCATCAGTGAGTCGGAGATTTACGAGCAGTACTTC
>NA|TRBJ1-3|TRBV30|NA
CAWGAVPSSGNTIYF
TGTGCCTGGGGGGCAGTACCTAGCTCTGGAAACACCATATATTTT
>NA|TRBJ2-5|TRBV6-5|few
CASSETGTQYF
TGTGCCAGCAGTGAAACGGGGACCCAGTACTTC
>TRBD2|TRBJ2-7|TRBV9|NA
CASSVSGTYSEQYF
TGTGCCAGCAGCGTGAGCGGGACTTATAGCGAGCAGTACTTC
>TRBD1|TRBJ2-7|TRBV7-8|NA
CASSNRQGPYEQYF
TGTGCCAGCAGCAACCGACAGGGTCCCTACGAGCAGTACTTC
>TRBD2|TRBJ2-1|TRBV28|once
CASSFSGGAWTHEQFF
TGTGCCAGCAGTTTCAGCGGGGGGGCCTGGACCCATGAGCAGTTCTTC
>TRBD1|TRBJ2-7|TRBV7-3|few
CASSFRQGTEQYF
TGTGCCAGCAGCTTCCGACAGGGGACCGAGCAGTACTTC
>NA|TRBJ2-7|TRBV5-4|NA
CASSFLNSGFYEQYF
TGTGCCAGCAGCTTTCTTAACAGTGGATTCTACGAGCAGTACTTC
>TRBD1|TRBJ1-2|TRBV25-1|NA
CASSEYKGAGYTF
TGTGCCAGCAGTGAATATAAGGGGGCGGGCTACACCTTC
>TRBD2|TRBJ2-7|TRBV27|NA
CASSRSWGERLAGYEQYF
TGTGCCAGCAGTCGTTCTTGGGGGGAAAGACTAGCGGGCTACGAGCAGTACTTC
>TRBD1|TRBJ1-4|TRBV7-9|once
CASSPDRVSNEKLFF
TGTGCCAGCAGCCCGGACAGGGTTTCAAATGAAAAACTGTTTTTT
>NA|TRBJ1-2|TRBV7-9|few
CASSLEIGGYHGYTF
TGTGCCAGCAGCTTAGAGATAGGAGGGTATCATGGCTACACCTTC
>TRBD1|TRBJ1-4|TRBV5-1|NA
CASSLAQGDEKLFF
TGCGCCAGCAGCTTGGCCCAGGGGGATGAAAAACTGTTTTTT
>NA|TRBJ1-3|TRBV14|NA
CASSGVQDRGNTIYF
TGTGCCAGCAGCGGGGTCCAGGACAGAGGAAACACCATATATTTT
>NA|TRBJ1-1|TRBV7-9|NA
CASSLTWAGNTEAFF
TGTGCCAGCAGCTTAACGTGGGCCGGGAACACTGAAGCTTTCTTT
>NA|TRBJ2-3|TRBV5-1|NA
CASSLEGDGDTQYF
TGCGCCAGCAGCTTGGAAGGTGACGGGGATACGCAGTATTTT
>NA|TRBJ1-1|TRBV5-4|NA
CASSFPYPDTEAFF
TGTGCCAGCAGCTTCCCTTATCCAGACACTGAAGCTTTCTTT
>TRBD1|TRBJ2-7|TRBV19|NA
CASSTIGTGGDEQYF
TGTGCCAGTAGTACGATCGGGACAGGGGGCGACGAGCAGTACTTC
>NA|TRBJ1-4|TRBV9|NA
CASSVAGQFNEKLFF
TGTGCCAGCAGCGTAGCTGGGCAGTTTAATGAAAAACTGTTTTTT
>TRBD2|TRBJ2-5|TRBV7-8|NA
CASSPRGSGGRGTQYF
TGTGCCAGCAGCCCGAGGGGTAGCGGGGGAAGAGGGACCCAGTACTTC
>NA|TRBJ1-5|TRBV7-8|NA
CASSLDRSRPQHF
TGTGCCAGCAGCTTAGATAGAAGTAGGCCCCAGCATTTT
>NA|TRBJ1-2|TRBV5-1|NA
CASSDDSYYGYTF
TGCGCCAGCAGCGATGACAGTTACTATGGCTACACCTTC
>NA|TRBJ1-5|TRBV6-1|NA
CASSTTGQPQHF
TGTGCCAGCAGTACGACAGGTCAGCCCCAGCATTTT
>NA|TRBJ1-2|TRBV7-2|NA
CASSLAREGVGYTF
TGTGCCAGCAGCTTAGCTAGGGAGGGGGTTGGCTACACCTTC
>NA|TRBJ1-4|TRBV28|NA
CASTAAVGGNEKLFF
TGTGCCAGCACCGCCGCGGTGGGGGGGAATGAAAAACTGTTTTTT
>TRBD2|TRBJ2-5|TRBV14|NA
CASSQGLAGAGLETQYF
TGTGCCAGCAGCCAAGGGCTAGCGGGAGCGGGTCTAGAGACCCAGTACTTC
>TRBD1|TRBJ1-4|TRBV2|NA
CASSSQGQGREKLFF
TGTGCCAGCAGTTCTCAAGGACAGGGGCGTGAAAAACTGTTTTTT
>NA|TRBJ2-7|TRBV19|NA
CASSIQTGIEQYF
TGTGCCAGTAGTATCCAAACAGGGATCGAGCAGTACTTC
>TRBD2|TRBJ2-2|TRBV11-3|NA
CASSERETGELFF
TGTGCCAGCAGCGAGCGGGAAACCGGGGAGCTGTTTTTT
>TRBD1|TRBJ2-7|TRBV2|NA
CASMGPGQGNEQYF
TGTGCCAGCATGGGTCCGGGACAGGGGAATGAGCAGTACTTC
>NA|TRBJ2-1|TRBV5-1|once
CASSILAYEQFF
TGCGCCAGCAGCATATTAGCATATGAGCAGTTCTTC
>TRBD2|TRBJ2-2|TRBV4-3|NA
CASSRLAETGELFF
TGCGCCAGCAGCCGACTAGCGGAAACCGGGGAGCTGTTTTTT
>TRBD2|TRBJ2-3|TRBV19|NA
CASSSWTSGRAVPDTQYF
TGTGCCAGTAGTTCCTGGACTAGCGGGAGGGCCGTCCCAGATACGCAGTATTTT
>TRBD2|TRBJ2-3|TRBV5-1|NA
CASAASGGWDTQYF
TGCGCCAGCGCGGCTAGCGGGGGGTGGGATACGCAGTATTTT
>TRBD2|TRBJ2-2|TRBV29-1|NA
CSVIAGGVGELFF
TGCAGCGTTATAGCGGGAGGGGTCGGGGAGCTGTTTTTT
>TRBD1|TRBJ1-1|TRBV10-3|few
CAISGTGGISNTEAFF
TGTGCCATCAGTGGGACAGGGGGCATTTCGAACACTGAAGCTTTCTTT
>NA|TRBJ1-1|TRBV4-1|few
CASSPQGGVQAFF
TGCGCCAGCAGTCCACAGGGAGGGGTTCAGGCTTTCTTT
>TRBD2|TRBJ2-1|TRBV16|few
CASSPPGSGEGEQFF
TGTGCCAGCAGCCCCCCTGGTAGCGGGGAGGGGGAGCAGTTCTTC
>NA|TRBJ1-1|TRBV6-6|NA
CASSYPGGTEAFF
TGTGCCAGCAGTTACCCCGGGGGAACTGAAGCTTTCTTT
>TRBD2|TRBJ2-3|TRBV28|NA
CASSQPPGTSVTDTQYF
TGTGCCAGCAGTCAACCCCCCGGGACTAGCGTCACAGATACGCAGTATTTT
>NA|TRBJ1-5|TRBV12-5|NA
CASGSPHRQPQHF
TGTGCTAGTGGTTCCCCCCACAGGCAGCCCCAGCATTTT
>TRBD1|TRBJ2-7|TRBV29-1|NA
CRVAGGGQGAREQYF
TGCAGGGTGGCGGGGGGGGGACAGGGGGCACGCGAGCAGTACTTC
>NA|TRBJ1-3|TRBV6-5|NA
CASSYSTLRVGNTIYF
TGTGCCAGCAGTTACTCGACCCTCAGGGTCGGAAACACCATATATTTT
>TRBD2|TRBJ2-4|TRBV15|NA
CATSNIGGAVDVAKNIQYF
TGTGCCACCAGCAATATCGGGGGGGCCGTGGATGTGGCCAAAAACATTCAGTACTTC
>TRBD1|TRBJ2-7|TRBV25-1|NA
CASDRGQGITYEQYF
TGTGCCAGCGACCGTGGACAGGGGATTACCTACGAGCAGTACTTC
>NA|TRBJ2-5|TRBV18|NA
CASSPWNRVETQYF
TGTGCCAGCTCACCATGGAACAGGGTGGAGACCCAGTACTTC
>TRBD1|TRBJ1-1|TRBV7-9|NA
CASSPADRTEAFF
TGTGCCAGCAGCCCCGCGGACAGGACTGAAGCTTTCTTT
>TRBD1|TRBJ1-4|TRBV9|NA
CASSAGEGGPNEKLFF
TGTGCCAGCAGCGCCGGGGAAGGGGGCCCTAATGAAAAACTGTTTTTT
>NA|TRBJ2-1|TRBV25-1|NA
CASTRGEGGGNEQFF
TGTGCCAGCACACGAGGGGAAGGGGGTGGAAATGAGCAGTTCTTC
>TRBD1|TRBJ1-2|TRBV27|NA
CASSPLDRGWYGYTF
TGTGCCAGCAGTCCCTTGGACAGGGGATGGTATGGCTACACCTTC
>NA|TRBJ2-4|TRBV6-1|once
CASRAQGRDIQYF
TGTGCCAGCAGAGCCCAGGGGAGGGACATTCAGTACTTC
>TRBD1|TRBJ2-1|TRBV5-4|NA
CASSPQGAFINEQFF
TGTGCCAGCAGCCCTCAGGGGGCTTTTATAAATGAGCAGTTCTTC